The clone carrying this TCR beta chain was recorded a few times. These data are taken from a study of cytomegalovirus exposure and HLA in healthy donors. The PCR used 60 Vbeta and 13 Jbeta primers. The table came from immunoSEQ multiplex PCR; TCRdb's copy has only in-frame clones and leaves some out. The data show under 70,000 clones, 60% to 85% seen once. Germline V CDR1 and CDR2: SGHVS, FNYEAQ. Trimming took off 2 bases at V and 3 bases at J, with 8 bases between the two ends. The CDR3 length is 14 residues. The sequence was obtained from a male donor in good health and CMV-seropositive. The material sequenced was PBMCs. This chain links TRBV7-6 with TRBJ1-3, with D possibly matching TRBD1 (5 bases). This chain's CDR3 is CASSLRQGGNTIYF. In nucleotides, the CDR3 is TGTGCCAGCAGCTTACGTCAGGGTGGAAACACCATATATTTT.